Sequencing of this TCR beta chain was carried out in a study of CXCR3-negative and CXCR3-positive naive CD8 T cells. Study-wide results and caveats: Much lower diversity was found in memory CD8+ cells, while both naive subsets had comparably high diversity.

Through 5' RACE with UMI labels, the TRB cDNA libraries were prepared. TCRdb reworked the 5' RACE reads into one entry per CDR3 protein, no DNA. This listing includes about 62,000 distinct CDR3 sequences. To note about this clonotype: Its antigen is not known.

The CDR3 sequence is 15 residues long. The germline V gene has CDR1 SSHAT and CDR2 FNYEAQ (reference sequence). The chain links TRBV7-7 to TRBJ2-1; TCRdb picks TRBD2, but there is no DNA to check that call. The sequenced material came from naive CXCR3- CD8+ T cells from blood. Subset defined: CD45RO-CCR7+CD27+CD95- naive CD8+ T cells lacking CXCR3 (TNR3-). This receptor was obtained from a human donor in good health. Some clones in this sample may be carry-over from other donors' samples. CDR3 region: CASSYSSGEAYEQFF.